The next 11 T cell receptor beta chains were all read from a single sample in a study of T cells after yellow fever vaccination. Each CDR3 protein gets one entry after TCRdb re-called the 5' RACE reads with MiXCR. The sample lists approximately 74,000 distinct CDR3 sequences; about 6.6% were seen once. Sequenced here: CD8+ T cells sorted from PBMCs, sampled roughly 5 days after the first yellow fever vaccination. These receptors came from a man younger than 35 who received the YFV17D yellow fever vaccine.

The chain is built from TRBV7-2 and TRBJ2-3; D is ambiguous. Looked up from germline, CDR1 is SGHTA and CDR2 is FQGNSA. This CDR3 has 16 amino acids. V was pared by 2 bases and J by 2 bases, with 14 bases between. CDR3 sequence: CASSLRTGGFTDTQYF. The CDR3 DNA follows: TGTGCCAGCAGCTTACGGACGGGCGGTTTCACAGATACGCAGTATTTT. The full variable domain, in which reference TRBV7-2 and TRBJ2-3 provide the parts outside the CDR3, is GAGVSQSPSNKVTEKGKDVELRCDPISGHTALYWYRQSLGQGLEFLIYFQGNSAPDKSGLPSDRFSAERTGGSVSTLTIQRTQQEDSAVYLCASSLRTGGFTDTQYFGPGTRLTVL.

This clonotype was seen ten or more times. This rearrangement joins TRBV20-1 to TRBJ2-1; D is possibly TRBD1 (6 bases). Germline CDR1 and CDR2: DFQATT and SNEGSKA (reference sequence). The ends were cut back, 0 bases at V and 2 bases at J, with 11 bases in the middle. CDR3 length: 15 residues. The CDR3 region has the DNA TGCAGTGCTAGAGATCAGGGACAAGCCTACAATGAGCAGTTCTTC. Amino acids: CSARDQGQAYNEQFF.

This clonotype was seen a few times. V usage is TRBV4-1 and J usage is TRBJ1-5; no clear D gene. The CDR3 loop spans 14 amino acids. V lost 0 bases and J 4 bases, leaving 7 bases between the germline ends. Germline CDR1 reads MGHRA; CDR2 reads YSYEKL. The CDR3 is CASSQDPGNQPQHF. DNA for the CDR3: TGCGCCAGCAGCCAAGACCCGGGAAATCAGCCCCAGCATTTT.

This clonotype occurred a few times. The chain has TRBV4-2 and TRBJ1-5; D is unresolved. Germline CDR1 is LGHNA and CDR2 is YNFKEQ. Trimming removed 0 bases at V and 4 bases at J, with 10 bases between. This CDR3 contains 15 residues. CDR3 bases: TGTGCCAGCAGCCAAGAAGCGGGCAGTAATCAGCCCCAGCATTTT. It is translated as CASSQEAGSNQPQHF.

The chain combines TRBV27 with TRBJ1-4; D is undetermined. V gave up 5 bases and J gave up 3 bases, with 10 bases separating them. CDR1 MNHEY and CDR2 SMNVEV come from the germline V gene (reference sequence). The CDR3 covers 14 residues. The CDR3: CASSPNLSNEKLFF. The DNA for the CDR3 is TGTGCCAGCAGTCCGAACCTGTCTAATGAAAAACTGTTTTTT. Supplemented by reference TRBV27 and TRBJ1-4, the full variable domain reads EAQVTQNPRYLITVTGKKLTVTCSQNMNHEYMSWYRQDPGLGLRQIYYSMNVEVTDKGDVPEGYKVSRKEKRNFPLILESPSPNQTSLYFCASSPNLSNEKLFFGSGTQLSVL.

In this sample, this clonotype turned up a few times. This chain uses TRBV11-2 with TRBJ2-3, with TRBD2 matching 16 bases. V shed 4 bases, J shed 2 bases, and the junction held 9 bases outside the gene matches. The germline gives CDR1 SGHAT, CDR2 FQNNGV. The CDR3 covers 19 residues. CDR3 sequence (DNA): TGTGCCAGCAGCTACCCCGGGACTAGCGGGGGGGGCCTCACAGATACGCAGTATTTT. Amino acid sequence: CASSYPGTSGGGLTDTQYF.

This clonotype was picked up a small number of times. The chain couples TRBV4-2 to TRBJ2-5; no firm D call. The V and J ends lost 0 bases and 5 bases respectively, with 10 bases between them. This CDR3 is built from 14 residues. Germline V gene lookup returns CDR1 LGHNA and CDR2 YNFKEQ. As DNA, the CDR3 is TGTGCCAGCAGCCAAGAGGATCTTGGGGAGACCCAGTACTTC. It specifies CASSQEDLGETQYF.

The chain is built from TRBV7-8 and TRBJ1-5; 7 bases line up with TRBD1. V was pared by 6 bases and J by 3 bases, with 17 bases of the junction left unmatched. There are 18 residues in the CDR3. Germline V gene sequence: CDR1 SGHVS, CDR2 FQNEAQ. The CDR3 reads CASRSYVSEGTDNQPQHF. In DNA form, the CDR3 reads TGTGCCAGCAGGTCTTACGTTTCGGAGGGGACAGACAATCAGCCCCAGCATTTT.

This clonotype has at least ten counts. The V and J genes are TRBV7-6 and TRBJ2-7, with no clear D. This CDR3 spans 15 amino acids. Trimming took off 5 bases at V and 3 bases at J, with 17 bases between the two ends. CDR1 SGHVS and CDR2 FNYEAQ come from the germline V gene. Here the CDR3 DNA reads TGTGCCAGCAGCGAGACGCTAGGGAACGTCTACGAGCAGTACTTC. Translated: CASSETLGNVYEQYF.

This clonotype has at least ten counts. The chain couples TRBV18 to TRBJ2-3; TRBD2 might be the D (6 bases). Germline CDR1 is KGHSH and CDR2 is LQKENI. The V gene lost 2 bases and the J gene lost 0 bases, with 6 bases spanning the gap. CDR3 length: 14 amino acids. DNA of the CDR3: TGTGCCAGCTCACCAGGGACTAGCACAGATACGCAGTATTTT. It codes for CASSPGTSTDTQYF.

This clonotype appeared many times. J is TRBJ2-1 and V is TRBV7-2, with D possibly called TRBD1 or TRBD2 (6 bases each). Between the trimmed V and J ends, which lost 1 base and 10 bases, there was a span of 11 bases. The V gene's germline CDR1 is SGHTA and CDR2 FQGNSA. The CDR3 runs to 13 residues. CDR3 in amino acids: CASSLGGAWEQFF. In nucleotides, the CDR3 is TGTGCCAGCAGCTTAGGGGGGGCCTGGGAGCAGTTCTTC.